One and the same sample provided the 22 T cell receptor beta chains below, sequenced in a study of OX40 agonist ivuxolimab in advanced cancers. Repertoires were generated with immunoSEQ multiplex PCR, while TCRdb's copy carries only in-frame clones and drops some. The sample records 50,000 to 70,000 clones, around 87% being singletons. The material was CD4+ or CD8+ T cells sorted from blood, obtained in a trial of the OX40 agonist ivuxolimab. The source of these receptors is an adult with an advanced solid tumor such as melanoma, head and neck, liver or kidney cancer.

The V gene is TRBV11-3, the J gene TRBJ2-3; D remains ambiguous. V was pared by 5 bases and J by 2 bases, with 5 bases between. The CDR3 loop spans 12 amino acids. Looked up from germline, CDR1 is SGHNT and CDR2 is YENEEA. DNA for the CDR3: TGTGCCAGCAGCCTAAACACAGATACGCAGTATTTT. Translated, it gives CASSLNTDTQYF.

The chain recombines TRBV9 with TRBJ2-2; TRBD1 or TRBD2 may be the D gene (5 bases each). Germline CDR1 SGDLS, CDR2 YYNGEE. Trimming cost V 4 bases and J 4 bases, with 14 bases left between them. The CDR3 loop spans 15 amino acids. CDR3 sequence: CASSMGPVSTGELFF. In DNA, the CDR3 is TGTGCCAGCAGCATGGGACCTGTTTCCACCGGGGAGCTGTTTTTT. Supplemented by reference TRBV9 and TRBJ2-2, the full variable domain reads DSGVTQTPKHLITATGQRVTLRCSPRSGDLSVYWYQQSLDQGLQFLIQYYNGEERAKGNILERFSAQQFPDLHSELNLSSLELGDSALYFCASSMGPVSTGELFFGEGSRLTVL.

This clone occurred a few times. V is TRBV9 and J is TRBJ2-1, with D possibly being TRBD2 (5 bases). Trimming removed 0 bases from V and 6 bases from J, with 13 bases in between. CDR3 size: 15 residues. The germline V gene encodes CDR1 SGDLS and CDR2 YYNGEE. CDR3 coding DNA: TGTGCCAGCAGCGTAGCTGGACTCGACTTCAATGAGCAGTTCTTC. Amino acids: CASSVAGLDFNEQFF.

V gene TRBV5-6 combines with J gene TRBJ1-2; D uncertain. Germline-derived CDR1 and CDR2 are SGHDT and YYEEEE. V was pared by 0 bases and J by 2 bases, with 5 bases between. The CDR3 spans 13 residues. The CDR3 sequence: CASSLGSNYGYTF. The CDR3 DNA reads as TGTGCCAGCAGCTTGGGGAGCAACTATGGCTACACCTTC.

V gene TRBV4-3 combines with J gene TRBJ1-2; the D gene is possibly TRBD1 (6 bases). CDR1 is LGHNA and CDR2 is YSLEER in the germline V gene. The CDR3 is 17 amino acids. The ends were cut back, 1 base at V and 5 bases at J, with 20 bases in the middle. In DNA, the CDR3 is TGCGCCAGCAGCCAAGTCGGGCGGGCAGGGGCCGGGTATGGCTACACCTTC. Translating gives CASSQVGRAGAGYGYTF.

This clone was counted between two and nine times. The chain employs TRBV21-1 and TRBJ2-1; the D call in the table, TRBD1, was not verified against the DNA. TRBV21-1 is annotated as a pseudogene. The length of the CDR3 is 15 residues. In DNA, the CDR3 is TGTGCCAGCAGCATAGGTGGGGGCGACTACAATGAGCAGTTCTTC. The encoded protein is CASSIGGGDYNEQFF.

CDR3: CSVGGLDAFF. The CDR3 nucleotides read TGCAGCGTTGGAGGGCTGGATGCTTTCTTT. The chain employs TRBV29-1 and TRBJ1-1; no clear D gene. Germline-derived CDR1 and CDR2 are SQVTM and ANQGSEA. Trimming removed 4 bases at V and 11 bases at J, with 11 bases between. The CDR3 runs 10 residues.

This clone has a single count. The V gene is TRBV21-1, the J gene TRBJ2-7; the table's TRBD1 call for D was not verified on the DNA. TRBV21-1 is deemed a pseudogene. CDR3 size: 15 residues. CDR3 region: CASSKALQGTYEQYF. CDR3 bases: TGTGCCAGCAGCAAAGCGTTGCAGGGCACCTACGAGCAGTACTTC.

This rearrangement joins TRBV19 to TRBJ2-5; D perhaps matches TRBD2 (5 bases). The V gene lost 1 base and the J gene lost 4 bases, with 16 bases spanning the gap. The germline gives CDR1 LNHDA, CDR2 SQIVND (reference sequence). The CDR3 is 16 residues long. As DNA, the CDR3 is TGTGCCAGTAGTATAGGGGCTGGGAGCCTGGGAGAGACCCAGTACTTC. As protein: CASSIGAGSLGETQYF.

This chain joins TRBV5-4 and TRBJ1-1; maybe TRBD1 (6 bases). Trimming took 7 bases from V and 8 from J, leaving 12 bases between them. The length of the CDR3 is 11 residues. The germline V gene encodes CDR1 SGHNT and CDR2 YYREEE (reference sequence). The CDR3 DNA follows: TGTGCCAGCGGGATCGGGACAGAAGCTTTCTTT. It is translated as CASGIGTEAFF.

This chain links TRBV15 with TRBJ1-6; D remains unclear. Germline values: CDR1 LNHNV, CDR2 YYDKDF (reference sequence). The CDR3 is made up of 12 amino acids. V was trimmed by 3 bases and J by 7 bases, leaving 4 bases between them. Here the CDR3 DNA reads TGTGCCACCAGCAGTATAAATTCACCCCTCCACTTT. Protein sequence: CATSSINSPLHF.

The rearrangement uses TRBV19 and TRBJ2-2; D may match TRBD1 or TRBD2 (5 bases each). The CDR3 covers 12 residues. CDR1 LNHDA and CDR2 SQIVND come from the germline V gene (reference sequence). Trimming removed 10 bases from V and 5 bases from J, with 11 bases in between. CDR3 DNA sequence: TGTGCCACTGAGGGGTGGACCGGGGAGCTGTTTTTT. Protein sequence: CATEGWTGELFF. Full variable domain (rest looked up from reference TRBV19 and TRBJ2-2): DGGITQSPKYLFRKEGQNVTLSCEQNLNHDAMYWYRQDPGQGLRLIYYSQIVNDFQKGDIAEGYSVSREKKESFPLTVTSAQKNPTAFYLCATEGWTGELFFGEGSRLTVL.

V usage is TRBV15 and J usage is TRBJ1-5; 7 nucleotides agree with TRBD1. The ends lost 3 bases at V and 4 bases at J; junction bases unmatched: 9. This CDR3 contains 16 residues. Germline assignment: CDR1 LNHNV and CDR2 YYDKDF (reference sequence). The chain's CDR3 is CATSSDWTGPNQPQHF. CDR3 bases: TGTGCCACCAGCAGTGATTGGACAGGCCCAAATCAGCCCCAGCATTTT.

V is TRBV7-8 and J is TRBJ2-1, with 7 positions matching TRBD1. Trimming at V came to 5 bases and at J to 5 bases, leaving 18 bases not matched to a gene. The CDR3 is 18 residues long. Germline V gene lookup returns CDR1 SGHVS and CDR2 FQNEAQ. Here the CDR3 DNA reads TGTGCCAGCAGCCCGGGACAGCCACAACTTCGGTCCGACAATGAGCAGTTCTTC. Protein product: CASSPGQPQLRSDNEQFF.

About this clone: One end of the junction fails to match germline, which may point to a read error. The V call is TRBV4-3, the J call TRBJ1-1, with a tentative D call TRBD1 (5 bases). Germline loops: CDR1 LGHNA, CDR2 YSLEER. The CDR3 is 15 residues long. The CDR3 here is CASSQSIKGNPEAFF. For the CDR3, the DNA is TGCGCCAGCAGCCAGAGTATCAAGGGGAACCCTGAAGCTTTCTTT.

This clone showed up just once. This sequence joins TRBV7-9 and TRBJ2-2; D unresolved. The CDR3 is made up of 15 amino acids. In germline, CDR1 is SEHNR, CDR2 FQNEAQ (reference sequence). The V and J ends lost 2 bases and 0 bases respectively, with 7 bases between them. CDR3 sequence (DNA): TGTGCCAGCAGCTTAACCCAGTCGAACACCGGGGAGCTGTTTTTT. Its translation: CASSLTQSNTGELFF. The complete variable domain, with remaining parts taken from reference TRBV7-9 and TRBJ2-2, reads DTGVSQNPRHKITKRGQNVTFRCDPISEHNRLYWYRQTLGQGPEFLTYFQNEAQLEKSRLLSDRFSAERPKGSFSTLEIQRTEQGDSAMYLCASSLTQSNTGELFFGEGSRLTVL.

The chain is built from TRBV7-9 and TRBJ1-2; TRBD1 matches at 7 bases. J lost 4 bases, V lost 3 bases, and 11 bases had no gene match. The length of the CDR3 is 16 residues. Germline V CDR1 and CDR2: SEHNR, FQNEAQ (reference sequence). The CDR3 bases are TGTGCCAGCAGCTTCCCCGACAGGGAGATTCCCTATGGCTACACCTTC. This gives the protein CASSFPDREIPYGYTF.

This chain joins TRBV2 and TRBJ2-3; TRBD2 is a possible D gene (6 bases). The germline V and J ends were trimmed by 4 bases and 3 bases, with 8 bases remaining between them. Germline V gene lookup returns CDR1 SNHLY and CDR2 FYNNEI. This CDR3 has 13 amino acids. CDR3 in amino acids: CASSGAGTDTQYF. The DNA of the CDR3 is TGTGCCAGCAGTGGGGCGGGGACAGATACGCAGTATTTT.

The chain carries TRBV10-3 and TRBJ1-2; the D gene is possibly TRBD1 (6 bases). CDR3 length equals 12 residues. Germline loops: CDR1 ENHRY, CDR2 SYGVKD. V was pared by 8 bases and J by 4 bases, with 11 bases between. CDR3 sequence reads: CAIERDTYGYTF. The CDR3 region has the DNA TGTGCCATCGAAAGGGACACCTATGGCTACACCTTC.

The V call is TRBV6-5, the J call TRBJ2-1; D is undetermined. The V gene lost 3 bases and the J gene lost 5 bases, with 11 bases spanning the gap. Germline V gene sequence: CDR1 MNHEY, CDR2 SVGAGI. The CDR3 loop spans 14 amino acids. In nucleotides, the CDR3 is TGTGCCAGCAGTTATTACGGACGAGACAATGAGCAGTTCTTC. The encoded protein is CASSYYGRDNEQFF.

This clone showed up just a few times. The gene calls are TRBV5-6 and TRBJ1-1, with D possibly being TRBD1 (5 bases). CDR1 and CDR2 from the germline V gene are SGHDT and YYEEEE. The V end was cut by 0 bases, the J end by 1 base, with 7 bases between. The CDR3 totals 14 residues. CDR3 sequence reads: CASSLVGGNTEAFF. The CDR3 DNA is TGTGCCAGCAGCTTGGTGGGGGGGAACACTGAAGCTTTCTTT.

The V gene is TRBV11-2, the J gene TRBJ2-3, with D hard to call. V was trimmed by 5 bases and J by 2 bases, leaving 14 bases between them. CDR1 and CDR2 (germline): SGHAT, FQNNGV. The CDR3 is 15 amino acids. The CDR3 spells CASSVGGRYTDTQYF. The DNA for the CDR3 is TGTGCCAGCAGCGTAGGTGGCCGATACACAGATACGCAGTATTTT.